Sequencing of this T cell receptor (beta chain) was carried out in a study of cytomegalovirus exposure and HLA in healthy donors. Whole-study context: Among over 300 genotyped donors, around 80% fell in the Caucasian-associated ancestry cluster.

The PCR was carried out with 60 Vbeta primers and 13 Jbeta primers. Libraries were prepared by immunoSEQ multiplex PCR; TCRdb keeps only in-frame clonotypes and omits some of them. The data contain approximately 150,000 clones, roughly 80% of them seen just once; the ten biggest clones take up under 3%. This clonotype was sampled from a woman aged 25 to 39 in good health and CMV-seronegative. Sequences were obtained from PBMCs.

CDR3 in DNA: TGTGCCAGCAGCAGGGGACAGGGGCGAGTTGGTTATGGCAATCAGCCCCAGCATTTT. Its protein product is CASSRGQGRVGYGNQPQHF. The chain is built from TRBV7-2 and TRBJ1-5, with 10 bases matching TRBD1. Germline values: CDR1 SGHTA, CDR2 FQGNSA. This CDR3 has 19 amino acids. After removal of 5 bases from V and 2 bases from J, the junction contained 15 bases not matched to a gene.